This T cell receptor (beta chain) came from a study of early T cells in non-severe SARS-CoV-2 infection. The overall study: Bulk RNA from unsorted whole blood was sequenced; chains were unpaired. Findings and limits, study-wide: There was a bias toward anti-spike CD8 responses in VDJdb matching, which missed private and CD4 specificities.

This clonotype was seen a few times. Its cognate antigen is unknown. The CDR3 is made up of 14 amino acids. CDR1 ENHRY and CDR2 SYGVKD come from the germline V gene. With 8 bases removed from V and 1 base from J, the gap between germline ends came to 15 bases. In the library, individual cDNA molecules carried attached unique molecular identifiers. TCRdb passed the 5' RACE reads through MiXCR, listing each CDR3 protein once. This table has over 75,000 distinct CDR3 sequences, about 15% appearing once. This chain connects TRBV10-3 to TRBJ2-7; D gene unclear. The sample comprised whole blood. The source is an adult who was a healthcare worker with PCR-confirmed SARS-CoV-2 infection or an uninfected control (not recorded which). The CDR3 protein is CAISPAETSYEQYF. CDR3 nucleotides: TGTGCCATCTCGCCGGCGGAAACTTCCTACGAGCAGTACTTC.